This T cell receptor (beta chain) comes out of a study of blood T cell repertoires in COVID-19 (dated by TCRdb to the early 2020s). Regarding the complete study: Samples covering the acute and convalescent phases of COVID-19 were provided by collaborators in the United States, Italy and Spain. The material from the prospective study consisted of cDNA or gDNA derived from T cells, B-cell-depleted T cells, or PBMCs. Subjects who had been exposed to COVID-19, were actively infected with it, or had recovered from it provided the deeply sampled blood TCRbeta repertoires that made up the dataset. The repertoires were released in a freely available public database intended as a resource for research on the immune response to SARS-CoV-2. The samples were drawn from two sources: the first 160 participants of the ongoing ImmuneRACE study, and 1,000 to 1,500 subjects contributed by 6 global collaborators. Where HLA class I and class II types were available, the types were taken from metadata supplied by the sample provider, not from assay-based typing. A de-identified subject ID, COVID-19 status, age in years and sex were almost always included in the sample metadata.

Per the germline V gene (reference sequence), LNHDA is the CDR1 and SQIVND is the CDR2. Trimming takes 3 bases off V and 0 bases off J; junction bases not matched to a gene: 2. The CDR3 covers 14 residues, taking in both the cysteine and the phenylalanine. Of the read, only the CDR3 DNA is kept; its 42 bases are in frame from base 1. Whole blood was collected in K2EDTA tubes by collaborating institutions according to the institutions' own protocols. Collaborator samples were shipped for TCRbeta analysis as frozen whole blood, isolated PBMCs, or DNA extracted from either sample type. Of note for this clone: Its antigen is still unknown. No base-level quality is on record; no much larger clone is a single base apart.

TCRbeta CDR3 regions were amplified from genomic DNA by means of the immunoSEQ Assay, a bias-controlled multiplex PCR. On the authors' methods: Nucleated cell counts per sample were estimated from amplification of reference gene primers within the assay. To quantify the absolute abundance of each unique TCRbeta CDR3 rearrangement, sequence reads were collapsed and filtered. For each sample, productive Simpson clonality was calculated as the square root of Simpson's diversity index across productive rearrangements. TCRdb holds this immuneACCESS table with in-frame rearrangements only. Some clones are missing; in checked studies, unresolved V genes explain under half, and the rest has no known cause. The DNA gave D and trimming, while V, J and clone size come from that table. The sample table shows over 130,000 clones, and 88% are seen once. The top ten clones comprise around a quarter of the sample.

General study outcomes and caveats: How much clinical and demographic metadata was included differed by source and by participant, and the metadata was provided uncurated.

This receptor was identified in a human donor in a cohort sampled during active COVID-19. The sample was peripheral blood. The sequence links TRBV19 to TRBJ2-7; TRBD1 aligns with 7 central bases. CDR3 loop: CASSMTGNSYEQYF. The bases are TGTGCCAGTAGTATGACAGGGAACTCCTACGAGCAGTACTTC.